A single TCR beta chain is shown here with its context. This entry is derived from a study of blood T cell repertoires in COVID-19. This CDR3 comprises 19 residues. Germline trimming cut 0 bases from V and 2 bases from J; bases unmatched to any gene: 8. Germline CDR1 and CDR2: MGHRA and YSYEKL. The table came from immunoSEQ multiplex PCR; TCRdb's copy has only in-frame clones and leaves some out. This repertoire shows about 190,000 clones, roughly 89% found once; its top ten account for about 3.3%. This TCR derives from a woman aged 30 to 39 who had been exposed to COVID-19. Sequencing was carried out using PBMCs or T cells enriched from blood (not recorded which). The chain links TRBV4-1 to TRBJ2-2, with 11 bases lining up with TRBD2. The chain's CDR3 is CASSQDLTSGGPNTGELFF. Written as DNA, the CDR3 is TGCGCCAGCAGCCAAGATCTCACTAGCGGGGGCCCTAACACCGGGGAGCTGTTTTTT.